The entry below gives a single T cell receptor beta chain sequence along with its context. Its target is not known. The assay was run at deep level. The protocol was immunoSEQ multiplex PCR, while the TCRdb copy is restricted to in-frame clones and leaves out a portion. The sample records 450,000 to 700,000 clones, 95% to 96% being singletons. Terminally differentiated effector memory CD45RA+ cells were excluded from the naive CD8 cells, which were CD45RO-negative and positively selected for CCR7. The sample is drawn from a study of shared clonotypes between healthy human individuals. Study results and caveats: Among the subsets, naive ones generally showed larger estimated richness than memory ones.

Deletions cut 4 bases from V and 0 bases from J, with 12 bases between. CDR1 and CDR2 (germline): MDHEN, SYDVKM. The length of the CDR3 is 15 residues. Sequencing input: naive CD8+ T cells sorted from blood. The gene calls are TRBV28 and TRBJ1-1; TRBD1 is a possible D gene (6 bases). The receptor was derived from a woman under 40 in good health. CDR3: CASSSLGGMNTEAFF. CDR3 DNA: TGTGCCAGCAGTTCGTTGGGGGGCATGAACACTGAAGCTTTCTTT.